A single sample is the source of the 20 T cell receptor beta chains below, sequenced in a study of blood T cell repertoires in COVID-19 (TCRdb year 2020). Library prep was done by the immunoSEQ multiplex PCR assay. This immuneACCESS table, as held by TCRdb, lists in-frame sequences with V and J called but not all clones. Of the missing ones, under half trace to an unresolved V gene in checked studies; the others have no known cause. Present in this sample are 150,000 to 200,000 clones, roughly 85% of which were seen just once. More than 8.5% of the sample is taken by the ten largest. The material sequenced was PBMCs or T cells enriched from blood (not recorded which). These receptors came from a woman aged 18 to 35 who had recovered from COVID-19.

The chain joins TRBV7-6 to TRBJ2-3; D gene uncertain. The CDR3 spans 14 residues. Germline V lookup: CDR1 SGHVS, CDR2 FNYEAQ. With 1 base removed from V and 3 bases from J, the gap between germline ends came to 8 bases. The CDR3 DNA is TGTGCCAGCAGCTTAGGTCCAGTGACAGATACGCAGTATTTT. Amino acid sequence: CASSLGPVTDTQYF.

The J gene is TRBJ1-1, the V gene TRBV6-2 or TRBV6-3, with TRBD1 matching 7 bases. This CDR3 has 13 residues. V trimming: 4 bases; J trimming: 3 bases; junction bases outside the gene matches: 2. Looked up from germline, CDR1 is MNHEY and CDR2 is SVGEGT. The CDR3 DNA follows: TGTGCCAGCAGTTTGGGACAGTACACTGAAGCTTTCTTT. This sequence encodes CASSLGQYTEAFF.

J is TRBJ2-7 and V is TRBV28; TRBD1 might be the D (5 bases). V was clipped by 6 bases and J by 3 bases, with 15 bases between them. The CDR3 length is 14 residues. Germline V CDR1 and CDR2: MDHEN, SYDVKM. In DNA form, the CDR3 reads TGTGCCAGCAGGCCTCCAATCCAGGGCTACGAGCAGTACTTC. It encodes CASRPPIQGYEQYF. Full variable domain (outside the CDR3, taken from reference TRBV28 and TRBJ2-7): DVKVTQSSRYLVKRTGEKVFLECVQDMDHENMFWYRQDPGLGLRLIYFSYDVKMKEKGDIPEGYSVSREKKERFSLILESASTNQTSMYLCASRPPIQGYEQYFGPGTRLTVT.

The rearrangement joins TRBV5-6 to TRBJ2-5; D may be TRBD2 (7 bases). The CDR3 is made up of 14 amino acids. The V end lost 4 bases, the J end lost 2 bases, and 12 bases lay between the germline ends. Germline CDR1 is SGHDT and CDR2 is YYEEEE. CDR3 amino acids: CASSPGRGQETQYF. CDR3 bases: TGTGCCAGCAGCCCAGGGAGGGGGCAAGAGACCCAGTACTTC.

The V gene is TRBV6-2 or TRBV6-3, the J gene TRBJ2-6, with D uncertain. This CDR3 contains 16 residues. CDR1 is MNHEY, CDR2 SVGEGT, per germline. Trimming removed 0 bases from V and 1 base from J, with 7 bases in between. CDR3 nucleotides: TGTGCCAGCAGTTACTCCGGCAGGTCTGGGGCCAACGTCCTGACTTTC. It yields the protein CASSYSGRSGANVLTF.

The chain is built from TRBV2 and TRBJ2-7; no reliable D call. The CDR3 runs 13 residues. V lost 4 bases and J lost 2, with 9 bases in between. In germline, CDR1 is SNHLY, CDR2 FYNNEI. Here the CDR3 DNA reads TGTGCCAGCAGTGTTAACTTGGCCTACGAGCAGTACTTC. The encoded protein is CASSVNLAYEQYF.

The chain couples TRBV30 to TRBJ1-3; D remains unclear. The CDR3 has 14 residues. V lost 4 bases and J 2 bases, leaving 12 bases between the germline ends. Germline values: CDR1 GTSNPN, CDR2 SVGIG (reference sequence). CDR3 protein: CAWTGTRAGNTIYF. The CDR3, as DNA: TGTGCCTGGACTGGCACCCGGGCTGGAAACACCATATATTTT.

The genes are TRBV19 and TRBJ1-5; 8 nucleotides match TRBD1. CDR1 is LNHDA, CDR2 SQIVND, per germline (reference sequence). V trimming: 7 bases; J trimming: 2 bases; junction bases outside the gene matches: 10. This CDR3 region has 16 residues. CDR3: CASTPQGAVGNQPQHF. In nucleotides, the CDR3 is TGTGCCAGTACCCCCCAGGGGGCCGTCGGCAATCAGCCCCAGCATTTT.

J is TRBJ2-1 and V is TRBV5-1; TRBD2 might be the D (6 bases). Germline CDR1 reads SGHRS; CDR2 reads YFSETQ. V was clipped by 3 bases and J by 4 bases, with 11 bases between them. The CDR3 covers 14 residues. The CDR3 DNA sequence: TGCGCCAGCAGCTCCACGACTAGTTACAATGAGCAGTTCTTC. The encoded protein is CASSSTTSYNEQFF.

The chain combines TRBV9 with TRBJ2-5, with TRBD2 identical over 11 bases. The junction had 8 bases not matched to a gene; V was cut back by 5 bases and J by 2 bases. Germline CDR1 reads SGDLS; CDR2 reads YYNGEE. The CDR3 runs 16 residues. CDR3 protein: CASSTGTSGVQETQYF. The CDR3 DNA sequence: TGTGCCAGCAGTACCGGGACTAGCGGTGTACAAGAGACCCAGTACTTC.

The genes are TRBV6-4 and TRBJ1-5, with D possibly being TRBD1 (6 bases). Germline CDR1 is MRHNA and CDR2 is SNTAGT. Trimming cost V 3 bases and J 7 bases, with 13 bases left between them. The CDR3 runs to 14 residues. Written as DNA, the CDR3 is TGTGCCAGCAGTGAGTCCAGGGGAAGCCAGCCCCAGCATTTT. Translated: CASSESRGSQPQHF.

V usage is TRBV2 and J usage is TRBJ2-7; the D gene is possibly TRBD1 (5 bases). Germline V gene sequence: CDR1 SNHLY, CDR2 FYNNEI. Trimming took off 8 bases at V and 4 bases at J, with 12 bases between the two ends. This CDR3 region has 12 residues. DNA of the CDR3: TGTGCCAGCGCACAGGCCTTATACGAGCAGTACTTC. Translated: CASAQALYEQYF.

V is TRBV12-3 or TRBV12-4 and J is TRBJ2-7, with TRBD2 matching 7 bases. The CDR3 is 12 residues long. V lost 6 bases, J lost 3 bases, and 2 bases stayed unmatched. CDR3 residues: CASSPGGYEQYF. CDR3 DNA sequence: TGTGCCAGCAGCCCGGGAGGCTACGAGCAGTACTTC.

The V gene is TRBV6-5, the J gene TRBJ1-5; 8 bases align to TRBD1. Trimming removed 4 bases from V and 5 bases from J; junction bases left unmatched: 1. Germline-derived CDR1 and CDR2 are MNHEY and SVGAGI. The CDR3 totals 13 residues. The CDR3 protein is CASSSTGDQPQHF. The DNA for the CDR3 is TGTGCCAGCAGTTCGACAGGGGATCAGCCCCAGCATTTT.

This clone was seen only a few times. The rearrangement joins TRBV7-2 to TRBJ2-7, with 7 bases that match TRBD2. This CDR3 contains 14 residues. The V and J ends lost 1 base and 7 bases, in that order; junction bases with no gene match: 7. The germline V gene encodes CDR1 SGHTA and CDR2 FQGNSA. The CDR3 region has the DNA TGTGCCAGCAGCTTAGACGGCGGGAGAGGTGAGCAGTACTTC. As protein: CASSLDGGRGEQYF.

V and J are TRBV18 and TRBJ2-5; D may be TRBD1 (6 bases). Trimming shortened V by 4 bases and J by 4 bases, and 16 bases separated the two germline ends. CDR1 and CDR2 from the germline V gene are KGHSH and LQKENI. The CDR3 has 15 residues. The CDR3 bases are TGTGCCAGCTCACTAATAAAGGACAGATTAGAGACCCAGTACTTC. Amino acids: CASSLIKDRLETQYF.

The J gene is TRBJ1-2, the V gene TRBV5-4, with 12 bases that match TRBD1. CDR3 size: 14 residues. From germline, CDR1 is SGHNT and CDR2 YYREEE (reference sequence). Trimming took 4 bases from V and 6 from J; bases not matched to a gene: 4. CDR3 in amino acids: CASSPGQGADGYTF. CDR3 nucleotides: TGTGCCAGCAGCCCGGGACAGGGGGCTGATGGCTACACCTTC.

The J gene is TRBJ2-1, the V gene TRBV12-3 or TRBV12-4; D not certain. The CDR3 totals 11 residues. Trimming cost V 6 bases and J 7 bases, with 7 bases left between them. The CDR3 here is CASSVLNEQFF. The CDR3 region has the DNA TGTGCCAGCAGCGTTCTGAATGAGCAGTTCTTC.

V usage is TRBV6-2 or TRBV6-3 and J usage is TRBJ1-6, with D uncertain. In germline, CDR1 is MNHEY, CDR2 SVGEGT. With 2 bases removed from V and 8 bases from J, the gap between germline ends came to 4 bases. The CDR3 extends over 12 amino acids. In DNA, the CDR3 is TGTGCCAGCAGTTACCGCGATTCACCCCTCCACTTT. This encodes CASSYRDSPLHF.

The chain uses TRBV6-6 and TRBJ1-5; D is uncertain. Germline values: CDR1 MNHNY, CDR2 SVGAGI (reference sequence). V was pared by 3 bases and J by 6 bases, with 12 bases between. This CDR3 is 14 amino acids long. This CDR3 reads CASSYREGIQPQHF. DNA of the CDR3: TGTGCCAGCAGTTATAGGGAGGGAATTCAGCCCCAGCATTTT.